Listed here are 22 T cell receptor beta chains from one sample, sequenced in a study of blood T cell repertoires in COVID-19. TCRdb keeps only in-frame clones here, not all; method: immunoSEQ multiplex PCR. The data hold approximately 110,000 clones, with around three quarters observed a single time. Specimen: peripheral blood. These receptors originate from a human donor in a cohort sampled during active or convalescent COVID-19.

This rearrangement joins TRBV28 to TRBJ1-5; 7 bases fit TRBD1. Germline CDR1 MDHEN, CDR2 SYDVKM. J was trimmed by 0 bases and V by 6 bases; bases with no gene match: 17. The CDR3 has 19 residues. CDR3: CASSSSGDRASYSNQPQHF. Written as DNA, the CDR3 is TGTGCCAGCAGCTCCTCTGGAGACAGGGCGTCATATAGCAATCAGCCCCAGCATTTT.

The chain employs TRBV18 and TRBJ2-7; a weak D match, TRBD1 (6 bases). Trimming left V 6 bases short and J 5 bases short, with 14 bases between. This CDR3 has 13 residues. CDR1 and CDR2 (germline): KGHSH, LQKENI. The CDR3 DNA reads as TGTGCCAGCTCCCCGGACAGAGTAAACGAGCAGTACTTC. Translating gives CASSPDRVNEQYF.

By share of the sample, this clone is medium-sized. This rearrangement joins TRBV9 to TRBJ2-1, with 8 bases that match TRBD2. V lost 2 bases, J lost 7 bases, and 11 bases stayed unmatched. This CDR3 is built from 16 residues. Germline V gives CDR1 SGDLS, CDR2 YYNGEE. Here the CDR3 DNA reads TGTGCCAGCAGCGTCTATAGAGCGGGAGCAGGTAATGAGCAGTTCTTC. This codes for CASSVYRAGAGNEQFF.

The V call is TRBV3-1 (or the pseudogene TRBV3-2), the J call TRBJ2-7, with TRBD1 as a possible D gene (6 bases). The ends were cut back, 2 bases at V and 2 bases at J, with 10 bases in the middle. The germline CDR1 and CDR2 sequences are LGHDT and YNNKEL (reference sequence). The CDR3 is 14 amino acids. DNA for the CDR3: TGTGCCAGCAGCCAATACGGACAGACCTACGAGCAGTACTTC. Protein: CASSQYGQTYEQYF.

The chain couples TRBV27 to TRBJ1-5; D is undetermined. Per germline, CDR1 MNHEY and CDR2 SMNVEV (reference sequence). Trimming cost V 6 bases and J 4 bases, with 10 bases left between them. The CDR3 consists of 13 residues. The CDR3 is CASSARLNQPQHF. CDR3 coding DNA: TGTGCCAGCAGCGCCAGGCTAAATCAGCCCCAGCATTTT.

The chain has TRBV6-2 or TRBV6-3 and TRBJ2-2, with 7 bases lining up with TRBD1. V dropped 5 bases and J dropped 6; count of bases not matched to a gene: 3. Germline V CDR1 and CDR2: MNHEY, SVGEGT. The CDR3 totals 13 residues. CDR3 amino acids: CASSAQGAGELFF. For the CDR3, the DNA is TGTGCCAGCAGTGCCCAGGGGGCCGGGGAGCTGTTTTTT.

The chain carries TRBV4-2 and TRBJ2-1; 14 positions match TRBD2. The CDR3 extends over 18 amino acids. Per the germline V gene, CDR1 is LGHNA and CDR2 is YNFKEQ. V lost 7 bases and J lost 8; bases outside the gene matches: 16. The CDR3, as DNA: TGTGCCAGCAAACGGGGTGGTGGACTAGCGGGGGGCAGGGATGAGCAGTTCTTC. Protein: CASKRGGGLAGGRDEQFF.

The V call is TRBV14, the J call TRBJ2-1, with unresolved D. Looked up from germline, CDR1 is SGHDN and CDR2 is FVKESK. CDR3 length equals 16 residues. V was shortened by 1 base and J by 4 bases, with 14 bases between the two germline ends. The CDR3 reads CASSQGWRMSYNEQFF. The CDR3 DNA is TGTGCCAGCAGCCAAGGGTGGCGGATGTCATACAATGAGCAGTTCTTC. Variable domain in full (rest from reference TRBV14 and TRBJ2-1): EAGVTQFPSHSVIEKGQTVTLRCDPISGHDNLYWYRRVMGKEIKFLLHFVKESKQDESGMPNNRFLAERTGGTYSTLKVQPAELEDSGVYFCASSQGWRMSYNEQFFGPGTRLTVL.

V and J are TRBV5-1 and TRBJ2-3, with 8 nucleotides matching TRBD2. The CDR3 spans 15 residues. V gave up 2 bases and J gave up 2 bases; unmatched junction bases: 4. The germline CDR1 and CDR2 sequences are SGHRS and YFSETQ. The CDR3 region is CASSFQRGTTDTQYF. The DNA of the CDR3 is TGCGCCAGCAGCTTCCAGCGGGGGACCACAGATACGCAGTATTTT.

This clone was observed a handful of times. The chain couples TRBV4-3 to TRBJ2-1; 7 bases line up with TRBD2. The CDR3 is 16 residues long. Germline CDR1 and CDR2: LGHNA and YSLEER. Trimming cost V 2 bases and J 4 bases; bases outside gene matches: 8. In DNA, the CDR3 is TGCGCCAGCAGCCAATCATATGGGGGGGTATACAATGAGCAGTTCTTC. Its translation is CASSQSYGGVYNEQFF.

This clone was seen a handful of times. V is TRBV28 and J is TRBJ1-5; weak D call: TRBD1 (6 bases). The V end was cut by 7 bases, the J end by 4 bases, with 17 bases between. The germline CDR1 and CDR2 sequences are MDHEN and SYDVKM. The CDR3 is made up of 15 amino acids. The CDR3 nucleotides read TGTGCCAGCAAAATGGGGGGGGCGCGGAATCAGCCCCAGCATTTT. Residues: CASKMGGARNQPQHF.

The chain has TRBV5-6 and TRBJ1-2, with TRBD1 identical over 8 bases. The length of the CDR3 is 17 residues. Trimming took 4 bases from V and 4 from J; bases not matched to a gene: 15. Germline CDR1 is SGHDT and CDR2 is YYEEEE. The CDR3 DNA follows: TGTGCCAGCAGCCCCAACCTAGGGACAGGAGTTCCCTATGGCTACACCTTC. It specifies CASSPNLGTGVPYGYTF.

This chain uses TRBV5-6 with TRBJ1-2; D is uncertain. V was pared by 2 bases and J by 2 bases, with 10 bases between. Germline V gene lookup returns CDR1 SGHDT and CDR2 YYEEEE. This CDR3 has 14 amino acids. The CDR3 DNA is TGTGCCAGCAGCTTATCGGGTTTCAACTATGGCTACACCTTC. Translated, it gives CASSLSGFNYGYTF.

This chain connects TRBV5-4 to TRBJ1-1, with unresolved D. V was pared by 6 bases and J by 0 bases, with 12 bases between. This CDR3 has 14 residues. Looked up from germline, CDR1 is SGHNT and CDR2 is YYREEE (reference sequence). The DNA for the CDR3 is TGTGCCAGCAAACCGGGTGGCATGAACACTGAAGCTTTCTTT. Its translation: CASKPGGMNTEAFF.

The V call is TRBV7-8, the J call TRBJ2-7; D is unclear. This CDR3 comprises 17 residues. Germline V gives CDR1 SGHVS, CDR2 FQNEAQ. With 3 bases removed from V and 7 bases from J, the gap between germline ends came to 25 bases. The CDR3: CASSFPLRLATLDEQYF. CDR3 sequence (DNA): TGTGCCAGCAGCTTTCCCCTAAGACTCGCTACTTTGGATGAGCAGTACTTC.

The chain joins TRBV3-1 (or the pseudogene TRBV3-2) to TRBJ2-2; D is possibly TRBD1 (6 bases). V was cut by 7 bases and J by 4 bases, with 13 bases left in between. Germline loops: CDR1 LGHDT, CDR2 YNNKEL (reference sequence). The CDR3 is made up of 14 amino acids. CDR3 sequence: CASNRQAGTGELFF. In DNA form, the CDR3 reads TGTGCCAGCAACAGACAGGCGGGCACCGGGGAGCTGTTTTTT.

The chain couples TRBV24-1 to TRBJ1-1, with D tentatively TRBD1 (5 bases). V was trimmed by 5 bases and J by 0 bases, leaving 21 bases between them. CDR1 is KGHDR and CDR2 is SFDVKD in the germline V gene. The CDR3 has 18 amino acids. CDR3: CATSGGGTRSELNTEAFF. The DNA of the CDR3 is TGTGCCACCAGTGGGGGGGGAACCCGATCGGAATTGAACACTGAAGCTTTCTTT.

The CDR3 nucleotides are TGTGCCAGCAGAGCCCTGAGGACAGCCTCCTACGAGCAGTACTTC. Amino acids: CASRALRTASYEQYF. The rearrangement uses TRBV27 and TRBJ2-7; perhaps TRBD1 as D (6 bases). Between the trimmed V and J ends, which lost 6 bases and 0 bases, there was a span of 15 bases. CDR3 length: 15 amino acids. Germline CDR1 MNHEY, CDR2 SMNVEV (reference sequence).

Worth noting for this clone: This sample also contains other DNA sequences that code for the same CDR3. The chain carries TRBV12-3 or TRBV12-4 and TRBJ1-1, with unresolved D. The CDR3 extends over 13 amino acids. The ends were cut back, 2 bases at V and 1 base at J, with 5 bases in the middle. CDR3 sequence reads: CASSLSGNTEAFF. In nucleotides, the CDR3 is TGTGCCAGCAGTTTATCAGGGAACACTGAAGCTTTCTTT.

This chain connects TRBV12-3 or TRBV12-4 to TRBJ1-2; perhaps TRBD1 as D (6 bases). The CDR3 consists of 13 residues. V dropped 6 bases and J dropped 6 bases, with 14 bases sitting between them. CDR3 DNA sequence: TGTGCCAGCAGGAAGACAGGCTCGCATGGCTACACCTTC. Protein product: CASRKTGSHGYTF.

The chain's CDR3 is CASSLGRGGGTDTQYF. As DNA, the CDR3 is TGTGCCAGCAGCTTAGGCCGGGGGGGTGGCACAGATACGCAGTATTTT. This rearrangement joins TRBV11-2 to TRBJ2-3, with 8 bases fitting TRBD2. CDR3 length equals 16 residues. V gave up 1 base and J gave up 1 base; unmatched junction bases: 4. Germline V gives CDR1 SGHAT, CDR2 FQNNGV.

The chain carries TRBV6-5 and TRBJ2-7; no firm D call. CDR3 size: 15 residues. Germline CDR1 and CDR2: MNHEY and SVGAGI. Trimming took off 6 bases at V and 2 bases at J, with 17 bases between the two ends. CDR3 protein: CASSPSARTAYEQYF. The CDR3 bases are TGTGCCAGCAGCCCCTCGGCGAGAACAGCCTACGAGCAGTACTTC.